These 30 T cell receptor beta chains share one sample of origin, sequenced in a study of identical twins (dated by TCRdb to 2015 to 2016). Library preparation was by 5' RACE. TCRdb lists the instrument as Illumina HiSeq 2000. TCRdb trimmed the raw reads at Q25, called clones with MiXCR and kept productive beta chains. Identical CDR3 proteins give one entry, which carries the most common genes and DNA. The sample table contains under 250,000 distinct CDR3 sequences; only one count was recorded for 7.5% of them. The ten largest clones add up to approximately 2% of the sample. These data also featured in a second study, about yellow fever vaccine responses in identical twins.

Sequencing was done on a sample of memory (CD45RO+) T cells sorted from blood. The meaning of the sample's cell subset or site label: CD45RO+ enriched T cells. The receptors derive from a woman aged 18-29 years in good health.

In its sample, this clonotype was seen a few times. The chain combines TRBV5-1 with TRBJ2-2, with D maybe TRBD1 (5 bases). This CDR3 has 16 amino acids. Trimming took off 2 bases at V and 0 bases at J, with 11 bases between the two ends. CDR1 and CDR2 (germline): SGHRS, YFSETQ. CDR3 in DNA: TGCGCCAGCAGCTTAGGTGGGGCTGCGAACACCGGGGAGCTGTTTTTT. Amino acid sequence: CASSLGGAANTGELFF.

CDR3 region: CSARDWGTDDRQYF. CDR3 bases: TGCAGTGCTAGAGATTGGGGGACAGACGATCGGCAGTACTTC. This sequence joins TRBV20-1 and TRBJ2-7; 7 bases agree with TRBD1. Germline trimming cut 0 bases from V and 9 bases from J; bases unmatched to any gene: 11. The CDR3 loop spans 14 amino acids. CDR1 is DFQATT, CDR2 SNEGSKA, per germline (reference sequence).

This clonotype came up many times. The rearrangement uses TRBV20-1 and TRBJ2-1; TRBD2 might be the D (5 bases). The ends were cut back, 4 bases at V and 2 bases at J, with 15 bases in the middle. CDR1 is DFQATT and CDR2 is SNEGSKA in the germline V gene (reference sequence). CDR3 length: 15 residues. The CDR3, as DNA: TGCAGTGCTAACGAGGGCGAGGGTACCTACAATGAGCAGTTCTTC. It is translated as CSANEGEGTYNEQFF.

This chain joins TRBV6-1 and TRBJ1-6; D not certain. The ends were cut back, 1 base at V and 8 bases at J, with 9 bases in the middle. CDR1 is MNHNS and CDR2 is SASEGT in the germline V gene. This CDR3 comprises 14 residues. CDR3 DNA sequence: TGTGCCAGCAGTGAAGTACCGTGGTATTCACCCCTCCACTTT. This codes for CASSEVPWYSPLHF.

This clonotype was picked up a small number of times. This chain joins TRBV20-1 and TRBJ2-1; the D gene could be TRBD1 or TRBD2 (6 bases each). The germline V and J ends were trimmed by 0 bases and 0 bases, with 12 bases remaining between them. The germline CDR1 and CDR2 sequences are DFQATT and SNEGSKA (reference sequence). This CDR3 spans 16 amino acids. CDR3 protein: CSARDLRGHSYNEQFF. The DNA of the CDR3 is TGCAGTGCTAGAGATCTTCGGGGGCACTCCTACAATGAGCAGTTCTTC.

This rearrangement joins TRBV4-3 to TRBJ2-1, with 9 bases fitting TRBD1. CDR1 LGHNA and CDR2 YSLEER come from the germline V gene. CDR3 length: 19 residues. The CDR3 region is CVCSQDGPLSGTGHFEQFF. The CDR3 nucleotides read TGCGTCTGCAGCCAAGATGGCCCCCTTTCCGGGACAGGGCATTTTGAGCAGTTCTTC.

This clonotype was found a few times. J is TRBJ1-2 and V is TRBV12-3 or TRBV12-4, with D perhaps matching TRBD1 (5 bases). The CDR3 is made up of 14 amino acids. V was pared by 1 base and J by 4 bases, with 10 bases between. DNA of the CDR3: TGTGCCAGCAGTTTAGAACAGGAAGTCTATGGCTACACCTTC. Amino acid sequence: CASSLEQEVYGYTF.

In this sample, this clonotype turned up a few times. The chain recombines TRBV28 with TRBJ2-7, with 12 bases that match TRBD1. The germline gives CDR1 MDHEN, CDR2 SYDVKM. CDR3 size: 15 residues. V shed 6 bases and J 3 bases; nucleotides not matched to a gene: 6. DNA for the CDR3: TGTGCCAGCAGCTTCGGGACAGGGGGCTTCTACGAGCAGTACTTC. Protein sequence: CASSFGTGGFYEQYF.

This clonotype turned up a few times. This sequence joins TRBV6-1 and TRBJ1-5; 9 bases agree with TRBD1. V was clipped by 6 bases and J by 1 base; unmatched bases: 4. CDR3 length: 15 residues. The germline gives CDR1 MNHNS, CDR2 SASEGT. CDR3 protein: CASRNRGRSNQPQHF. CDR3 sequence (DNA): TGTGCCAGCAGAAACAGGGGGCGCAGCAATCAGCCCCAGCATTTT.

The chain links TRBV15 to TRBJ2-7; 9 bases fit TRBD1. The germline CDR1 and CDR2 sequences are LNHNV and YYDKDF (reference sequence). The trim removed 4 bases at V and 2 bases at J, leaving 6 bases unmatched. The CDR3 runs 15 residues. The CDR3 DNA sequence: TGTGCCACCAGCAAGGGACAGGGTGTTGCCTACGAGCAGTACTTC. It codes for CATSKGQGVAYEQYF.

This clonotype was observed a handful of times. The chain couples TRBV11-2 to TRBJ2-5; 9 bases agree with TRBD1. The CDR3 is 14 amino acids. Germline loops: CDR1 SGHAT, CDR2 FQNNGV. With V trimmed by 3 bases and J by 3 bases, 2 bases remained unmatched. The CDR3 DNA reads TGTGCCAGCAGCTTTAGGACAGGGGAAGAGACCCAGTACTTC. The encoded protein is CASSFRTGEETQYF.

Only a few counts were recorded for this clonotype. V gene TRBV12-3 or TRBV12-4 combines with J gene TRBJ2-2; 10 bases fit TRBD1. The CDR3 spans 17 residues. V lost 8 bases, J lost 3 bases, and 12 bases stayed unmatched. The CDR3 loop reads CASHPGDRGTDTGELFF. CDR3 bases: TGTGCCAGCCACCCCGGGGACAGGGGAACGGACACCGGGGAGCTGTTTTTT.

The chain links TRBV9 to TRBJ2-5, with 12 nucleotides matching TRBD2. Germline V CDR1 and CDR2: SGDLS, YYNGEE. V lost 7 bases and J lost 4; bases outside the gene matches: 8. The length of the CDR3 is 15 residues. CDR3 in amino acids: CASGTGLAGVETQYF. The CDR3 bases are TGTGCCAGCGGGACGGGACTAGCGGGCGTAGAGACCCAGTACTTC.

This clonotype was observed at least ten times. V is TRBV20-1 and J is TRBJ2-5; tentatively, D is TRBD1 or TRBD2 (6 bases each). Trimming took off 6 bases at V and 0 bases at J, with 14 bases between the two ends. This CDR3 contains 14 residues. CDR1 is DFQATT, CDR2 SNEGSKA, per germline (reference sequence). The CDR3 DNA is TGCAGTGCCCCCCCCGGGGGCAACCAAGAGACCCAGTACTTC. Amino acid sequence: CSAPPGGNQETQYF.

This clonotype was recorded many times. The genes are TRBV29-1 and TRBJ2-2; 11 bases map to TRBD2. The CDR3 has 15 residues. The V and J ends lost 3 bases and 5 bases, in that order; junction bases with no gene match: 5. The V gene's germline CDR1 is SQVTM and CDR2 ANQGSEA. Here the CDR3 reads CSVDTSGRGTGELFF. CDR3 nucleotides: TGCAGCGTTGATACTAGCGGGAGAGGAACCGGGGAGCTGTTTTTT.

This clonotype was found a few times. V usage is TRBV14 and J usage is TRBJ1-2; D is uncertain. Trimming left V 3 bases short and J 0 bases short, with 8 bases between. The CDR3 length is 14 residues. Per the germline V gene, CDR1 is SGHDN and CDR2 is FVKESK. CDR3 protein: CASSHQQTNYGYTF. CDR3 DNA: TGTGCCAGCAGCCACCAACAGACTAACTATGGCTACACCTTC. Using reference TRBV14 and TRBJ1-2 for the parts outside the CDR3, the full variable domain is EAGVTQFPSHSVIEKGQTVTLRCDPISGHDNLYWYRRVMGKEIKFLLHFVKESKQDESGMPNNRFLAERTGGTYSTLKVQPAELEDSGVYFCASSHQQTNYGYTFGSGTRLTVV.

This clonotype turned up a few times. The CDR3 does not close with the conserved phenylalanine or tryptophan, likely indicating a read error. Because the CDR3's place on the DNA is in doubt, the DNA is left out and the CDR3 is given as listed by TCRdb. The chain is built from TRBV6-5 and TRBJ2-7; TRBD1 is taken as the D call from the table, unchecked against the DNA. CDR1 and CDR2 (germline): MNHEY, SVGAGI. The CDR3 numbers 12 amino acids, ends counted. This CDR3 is CASSYPAVDGQG.

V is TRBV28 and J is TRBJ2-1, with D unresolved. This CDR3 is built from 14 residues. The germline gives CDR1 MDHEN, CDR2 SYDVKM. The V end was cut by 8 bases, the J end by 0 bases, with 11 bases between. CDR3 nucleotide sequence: TGTGCCAGCCAAGTCCCGAGCTCCTACAATGAGCAGTTCTTC. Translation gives CASQVPSSYNEQFF.

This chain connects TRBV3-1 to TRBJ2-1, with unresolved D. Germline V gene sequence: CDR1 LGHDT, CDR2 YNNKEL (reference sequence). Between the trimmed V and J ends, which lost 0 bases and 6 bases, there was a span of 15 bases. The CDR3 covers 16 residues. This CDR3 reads CASSQDLGVLSNEQFF. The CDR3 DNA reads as TGTGCCAGCAGCCAAGATCTTGGGGTTCTGAGCAATGAGCAGTTCTTC.

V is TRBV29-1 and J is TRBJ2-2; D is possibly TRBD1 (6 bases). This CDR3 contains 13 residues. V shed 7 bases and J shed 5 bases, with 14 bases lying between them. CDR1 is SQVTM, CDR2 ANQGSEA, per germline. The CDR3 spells CSAATGQTGELFF. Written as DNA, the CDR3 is TGCAGCGCCGCCACAGGGCAGACCGGGGAGCTGTTTTTT.

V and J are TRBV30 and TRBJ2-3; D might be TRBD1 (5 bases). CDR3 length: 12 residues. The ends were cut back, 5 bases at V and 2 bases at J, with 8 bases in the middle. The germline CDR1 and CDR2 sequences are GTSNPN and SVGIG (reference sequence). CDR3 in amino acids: CAWSDITDTQYF. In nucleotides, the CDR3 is TGTGCCTGGTCGGACATCACAGATACGCAGTATTTT.

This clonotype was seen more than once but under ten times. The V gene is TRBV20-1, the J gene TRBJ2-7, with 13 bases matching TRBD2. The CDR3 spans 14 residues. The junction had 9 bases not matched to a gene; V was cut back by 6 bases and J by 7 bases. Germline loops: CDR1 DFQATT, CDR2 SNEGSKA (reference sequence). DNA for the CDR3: TGCAGTGCAAGACTAGCGGGGGGCCGGGGGGAGCAGTACTTC. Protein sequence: CSARLAGGRGEQYF.

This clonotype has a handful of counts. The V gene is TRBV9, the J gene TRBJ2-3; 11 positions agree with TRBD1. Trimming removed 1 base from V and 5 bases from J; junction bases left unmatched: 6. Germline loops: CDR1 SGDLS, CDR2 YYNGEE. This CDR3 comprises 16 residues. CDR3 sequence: CASSVQGQGGRDTQYF. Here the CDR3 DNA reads TGTGCCAGCAGCGTACAGGGACAGGGGGGAAGAGATACGCAGTATTTT.

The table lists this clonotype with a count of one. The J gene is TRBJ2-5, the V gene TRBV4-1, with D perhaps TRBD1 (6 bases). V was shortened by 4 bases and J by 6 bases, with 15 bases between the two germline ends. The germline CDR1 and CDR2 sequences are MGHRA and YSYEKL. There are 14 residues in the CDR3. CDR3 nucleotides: TGCGCCAGCAGCCCGACACAGGGATTTCAGACCCAGTACTTC. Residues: CASSPTQGFQTQYF.

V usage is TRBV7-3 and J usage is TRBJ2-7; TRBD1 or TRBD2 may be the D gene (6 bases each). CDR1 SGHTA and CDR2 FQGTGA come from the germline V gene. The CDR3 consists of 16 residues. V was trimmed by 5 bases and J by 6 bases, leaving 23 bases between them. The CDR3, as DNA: TGTGCCAGCAGCACGATGGGGGGTGCAGGGGTGAGCGAGCAGTACTTC. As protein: CASSTMGGAGVSEQYF.

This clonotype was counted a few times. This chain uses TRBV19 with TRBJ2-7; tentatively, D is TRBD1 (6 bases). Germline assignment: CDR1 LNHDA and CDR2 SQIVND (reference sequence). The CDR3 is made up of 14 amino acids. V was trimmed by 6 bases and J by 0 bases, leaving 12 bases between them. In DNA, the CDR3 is TGTGCCAGTAGCCGAGGACAGACCTCCTACGAGCAGTACTTC. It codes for CASSRGQTSYEQYF.

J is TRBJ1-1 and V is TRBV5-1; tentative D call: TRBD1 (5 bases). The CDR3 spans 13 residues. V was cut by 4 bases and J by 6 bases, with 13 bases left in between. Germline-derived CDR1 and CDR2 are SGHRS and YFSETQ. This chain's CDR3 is CASSLGGIAEAFF. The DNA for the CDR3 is TGCGCCAGCAGCCTTGGGGGAATCGCTGAAGCTTTCTTT. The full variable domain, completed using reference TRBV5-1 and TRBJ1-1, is KAGVTQTPRYLIKTRGQQVTLSCSPISGHRSVSWYQQTPGQGLQFLFEYFSETQRNKGNFPGRFSGRQFSNSRSEMNVSTLELGDSALYLCASSLGGIAEAFFGQGTRLTVV.

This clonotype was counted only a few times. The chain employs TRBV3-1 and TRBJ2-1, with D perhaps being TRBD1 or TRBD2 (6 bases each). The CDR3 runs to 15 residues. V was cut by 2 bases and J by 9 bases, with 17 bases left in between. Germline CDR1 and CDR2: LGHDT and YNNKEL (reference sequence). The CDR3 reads CASSQQGTGGGEQFF. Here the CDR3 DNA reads TGTGCCAGCAGCCAACAGGGGACCGGGGGAGGTGAGCAGTTCTTC.

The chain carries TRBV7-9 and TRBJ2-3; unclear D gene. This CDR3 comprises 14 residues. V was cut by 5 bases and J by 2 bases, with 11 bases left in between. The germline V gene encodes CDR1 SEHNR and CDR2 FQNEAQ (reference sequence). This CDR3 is CASSPVETTDTQYF. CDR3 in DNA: TGTGCCAGCAGCCCGGTAGAAACCACAGATACGCAGTATTTT.

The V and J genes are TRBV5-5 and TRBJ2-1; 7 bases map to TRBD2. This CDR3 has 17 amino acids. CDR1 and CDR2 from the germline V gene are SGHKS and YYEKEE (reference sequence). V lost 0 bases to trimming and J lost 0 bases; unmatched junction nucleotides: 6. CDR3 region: CASSLVWGGSSYNEQFF. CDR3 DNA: TGTGCCAGCAGCTTGGTGTGGGGGGGGAGCTCCTACAATGAGCAGTTCTTC.